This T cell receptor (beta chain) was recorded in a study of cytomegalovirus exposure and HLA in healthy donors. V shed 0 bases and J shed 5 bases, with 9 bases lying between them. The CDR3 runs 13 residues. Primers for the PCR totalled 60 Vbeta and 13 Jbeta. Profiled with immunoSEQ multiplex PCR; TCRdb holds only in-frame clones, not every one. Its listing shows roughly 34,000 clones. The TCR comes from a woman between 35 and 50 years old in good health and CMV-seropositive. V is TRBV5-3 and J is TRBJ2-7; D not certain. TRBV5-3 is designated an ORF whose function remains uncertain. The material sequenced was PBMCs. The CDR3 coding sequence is TGTGCCAGAAGCTTGGTCGAAGCCGACGAGCAGTACTTC. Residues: CARSLVEADEQYF.